The 32 T cell receptor beta chains listed next were all sequenced from one sample in a study of T-cell reconstitution after alpha-beta-depleted transplantation in children (dated by TCRdb to between 2015 and 2016). Library preparation was by PCR. TCRdb records Illumina HiSeq 2500 as the sequencer. To normalize quantification of the TCRbeta repertoire, the TCR libraries were built with molecular barcoding that relied on unique molecular identifiers. TCRdb applied fastp at Q25 and MiXCR to the public reads, then kept only in-frame beta chains. Rows matching on CDR3 protein sequence are summarized as one entry with the most common DNA and genes. Present in this sample are roughly 100,000 distinct CDR3 sequences, 5% to 6% of which were seen just once. In total, the top ten clones hold about 6% of the sample. This sample's time point label indicates: day 60 (about 2 months) after transplantation. The treatment or condition label, read with the paper, signifies: allogeneic hematopoietic cell transplantation with graft depleted of TCRalphabeta T cells and CD19 B cells.

The sequences come from PBMCs, mostly from graft donor cells, collected 60 days after TCRalphabeta/CD19-depleted stem cell transplant. The receptors here all came from a female patient between 2 and 15 years old who had a stem cell transplant for Fanconi anemia, so the T cells may come from the graft donor.

A few counts support this clonotype. The chain is built from TRBV7-9 and TRBJ2-3; D gene uncertain. The V end was cut by 2 bases, the J end by 4 bases, with 13 bases between. Germline V lookup: CDR1 SEHNR, CDR2 FQNEAQ (reference sequence). The length of the CDR3 is 15 residues. The chain's CDR3 is CASSLPGRKADTQYF. Here the CDR3 DNA reads TGTGCCAGCAGCTTACCCGGTCGTAAGGCAGATACGCAGTATTTT.

This clonotype was detected ten times or more. V usage is TRBV5-1 and J usage is TRBJ2-5; tentative D call: TRBD1 (7 bases). V lost 6 bases and J lost 0, with 30 bases in between. CDR1 is SGHRS, CDR2 YFSETQ, per germline. The CDR3 runs 20 residues. CDR3 sequence (DNA): TGCGCCAGCACCCACAGGGGTACCATAGGGGGGTACCCCAACCAAGAGACCCAGTACTTC. Amino acids: CASTHRGTIGGYPNQETQYF.

The chain is built from TRBV20-1 and TRBJ1-1; tentative D call: TRBD1 (5 bases). CDR3 length: 14 amino acids. CDR1 is DFQATT, CDR2 SNEGSKA, per germline (reference sequence). The CDR3 DNA sequence: TGCAGGACAACTCGGGGACTTATAGGCACTGAAGCTTTCTTT. It translates to CRTTRGLIGTEAFF.

This clonotype came up many times. The chain is built from TRBV29-1 and TRBJ2-7; possibly TRBD2 for D (5 bases). V lost 4 bases and J 0 bases, leaving 10 bases between the germline ends. CDR1 is SQVTM, CDR2 ANQGSEA, per germline. The CDR3 is 13 residues long. The CDR3 loop reads CSVAVGSSYEQYF. Written as DNA, the CDR3 is TGCAGCGTTGCCGTTGGGAGCTCCTACGAGCAGTACTTC.

This clonotype came up a few times. This chain's CDR3 is CASSGGHRGPETQYF. DNA for the CDR3: TGCGCCAGCAGCGGGGGACACAGGGGGCCTGAGACCCAGTACTTC. The chain is built from TRBV5-1 and TRBJ2-5; 9 positions match TRBD1. Per germline, CDR1 SGHRS and CDR2 YFSETQ. V lost 4 bases to trimming and J lost 5 bases; unmatched junction nucleotides: 9. The CDR3 contains 15 residues.

In its sample, this clonotype was seen many times. The chain is built from TRBV6-6 and TRBJ2-1; the D is unclear. This CDR3 region has 13 residues. CDR1 is MNHNY and CDR2 is SVGAGI in the germline V gene (reference sequence). V lost 2 bases to trimming and J lost 10 bases, with 12 bases between them. The CDR3 protein is CASSYRIPLEQFF. DNA for the CDR3: TGTGCCAGCAGTTACCGGATACCGTTGGAGCAGTTCTTC.

The table lists this clonotype with a few counts. The chain recombines TRBV6-1 with TRBJ1-5; D possibly corresponds to TRBD1 (6 bases). Germline CDR1 and CDR2: MNHNS and SASEGT. The CDR3 consists of 18 residues. The V end was cut by 4 bases, the J end by 1 base, with 20 bases between. DNA for the CDR3: TGTGCCAGCAGTGCCAGGGGTATGCGAATTACGAGCAATCAGCCCCAGCATTTT. Translation gives CASSARGMRITSNQPQHF.

Many counts were recorded for this clonotype. The V gene is TRBV4-1, the J gene TRBJ2-7; D might be TRBD1 (6 bases). The CDR3 has 14 residues. The V gene lost 3 bases and the J gene lost 2 bases, with 11 bases spanning the gap. Germline V CDR1 and CDR2: MGHRA, YSYEKL. The CDR3 loop reads CASSHWDKPYEQYF. The DNA of the CDR3 is TGCGCCAGCAGCCATTGGGACAAGCCCTACGAGCAGTACTTC.

The table lists this clonotype with a few counts. The chain employs TRBV12-3 or TRBV12-4 and TRBJ2-7, with 9 bases identical to TRBD1. V trimming: 7 bases; J trimming: 5 bases; junction bases outside the gene matches: 9. This CDR3 comprises 14 residues. The CDR3 loop reads CASTNRDRAHEQYF. The DNA of the CDR3 is TGTGCCAGCACAAACCGGGACAGGGCCCACGAGCAGTACTTC.

There are many counts of this clonotype. The genes are TRBV30 and TRBJ1-2, with 8 bases matching TRBD1. The CDR3 is made up of 12 amino acids. J gave up 8 bases and V 4 bases, and 6 bases lay outside the gene matches. Looked up from germline, CDR1 is GTSNPN and CDR2 is SVGIG (reference sequence). The CDR3 sequence is CAWKQGGGGYTF. In DNA form, the CDR3 reads TGTGCCTGGAAACAGGGGGGTGGCGGCTACACCTTC. Looking up the rest from reference TRBV30 and TRBJ1-2 gives the full variable domain: SQTIHQWPATLVQPVGSPLSLECTVEGTSNPNLYWYRQAAGRGLQLLFYSVGIGQISSEVPQNLSASRPQDRQFILSSKKLLLSDSGFYLCAWKQGGGGYTFGSGTRLTVV.

The table lists this clonotype with a few counts. One base away lies a much larger clone, so this may be a sequencing read error. The chain links TRBV2 to TRBJ1-5; D gene uncertain. The germline CDR1 and CDR2 sequences are SNHLY and FYNNEI. CDR3 length equals 11 residues. The CDR3 bases are TGTGCCAGCAGGAGTGGTCAGACCCAGCATTTT. Translation: CASRSGQTQHF.

This clonotype was counted ten times or more. V gene TRBV5-1 combines with J gene TRBJ2-1; 7 bases map to TRBD2. V lost 0 bases, J lost 15 bases, and 12 bases stayed unmatched. CDR3 length: 14 residues. In germline, CDR1 is SGHRS, CDR2 YFSETQ. CDR3 bases: TGCGCCAGCAGCTTGGCTATTTCGGGGGGTAAGAGGTTCTTC. Translation: CASSLAISGGKRFF.

This clonotype was observed at least ten times. V gene TRBV7-3 combines with J gene TRBJ2-3; D is possibly TRBD1 (5 bases). CDR1 is SGHTA and CDR2 is FQGTGA in the germline V gene. Trimming stripped 2 bases from V and 1 base from J, with 7 bases between. The CDR3 consists of 14 residues. CDR3 residues: CASSLQGGTDTQYF. CDR3 coding DNA: TGTGCCAGCAGCTTACAGGGTGGCACAGATACGCAGTATTTT.

This clonotype has ten or more counts. The chain joins TRBV29-1 to TRBJ2-7, with D perhaps being TRBD1 or TRBD2 (6 bases each). The V gene's germline CDR1 is SQVTM and CDR2 ANQGSEA. The CDR3 length is 14 residues. The V and J ends lost 4 bases and 1 base respectively, with 14 bases between them. The CDR3 spells CSVASGGGSYEQYF. In DNA, the CDR3 is TGCAGCGTTGCCTCCGGAGGGGGGTCCTACGAGCAGTACTTC.

This clonotype was recorded many times. This sequence joins TRBV12-3 or TRBV12-4 and TRBJ2-3; no reliable D call. Trimming cost V 3 bases and J 6 bases, with 10 bases left between them. The CDR3 is made up of 13 amino acids. CDR3 residues: CASSFWFRDTQYF. As DNA, the CDR3 is TGTGCCAGCAGTTTTTGGTTCCGGGATACGCAGTATTTT.

A few counts support this clonotype. This rearrangement joins TRBV3-1 to TRBJ2-7, with unresolved D. The ends were cut back, 8 bases at V and 7 bases at J, with 15 bases in the middle. This CDR3 has 12 residues. In germline, CDR1 is LGHDT, CDR2 YNNKEL (reference sequence). The CDR3 loop reads CASGFLDGEQYF. The DNA of the CDR3 is TGTGCCAGCGGATTCCTTGATGGGGAGCAGTACTTC.

This clonotype was seen at least ten times. V and J are TRBV7-2 and TRBJ2-6, with D perhaps matching TRBD1 or TRBD2 (5 bases each). The CDR3 totals 16 residues. V gave up 5 bases and J gave up 2 bases, with 13 bases separating them. The V gene's germline CDR1 is SGHTA and CDR2 FQGNSA. DNA for the CDR3: TGTGCCAGCAGCAACCCGAGAGGGGCTGGGGCCAACGTCCTGACTTTC. It encodes CASSNPRGAGANVLTF.

This clonotype was seen at least ten times. The chain couples TRBV2 to TRBJ1-5; TRBD1 aligns across 7 bases. The trim removed 5 bases at V and 0 bases at J, leaving 10 bases unmatched. This CDR3 has 17 residues. Germline V lookup: CDR1 SNHLY, CDR2 FYNNEI. This CDR3 is CASSHRQGSYSNQPQHF. CDR3 in DNA: TGTGCCAGCAGTCATAGACAGGGATCGTATAGCAATCAGCCCCAGCATTTT.

In its sample, this clonotype was seen a few times. This chain links TRBV5-1 with TRBJ2-1; D not certain. The CDR3 is made up of 15 amino acids. V lost 0 bases and J lost 5, with 12 bases in between. The V gene's germline CDR1 is SGHRS and CDR2 YFSETQ. The CDR3 loop is CASSLVPNFDNEQFF. CDR3 nucleotide sequence: TGCGCCAGCAGCTTGGTACCTAATTTTGACAATGAGCAGTTCTTC.

The genes are TRBV3-1 and TRBJ2-1; D gene ambiguous. This CDR3 has 16 amino acids. V lost 2 bases and J lost 6, with 17 bases in between. Germline V lookup: CDR1 LGHDT, CDR2 YNNKEL (reference sequence). The CDR3 loop reads CASSQIIAIDGNEQFF. Here the CDR3 DNA reads TGTGCCAGCAGCCAAATAATAGCCATCGATGGCAATGAGCAGTTCTTC.

This clonotype showed up many times. The CDR3 nucleotides are TGTGCCAGCAGTGAGGTCAGGGGGTCGACCGGGGAGCTGTTTTTT. Translating it yields CASSEVRGSTGELFF. The chain is built from TRBV2 and TRBJ2-2, with TRBD1 identical over 7 bases. The CDR3 loop spans 15 amino acids. Germline V gene sequence: CDR1 SNHLY, CDR2 FYNNEI. V dropped 3 bases and J dropped 5; count of bases not matched to a gene: 6. Combining the CDR3 with reference TRBV2 and TRBJ2-2 gives the whole variable domain EPEVTQTPSHQVTQMGQEVILRCVPISNHLYFYWYRQILGQKVEFLVSFYNNEISEKSEIFDDQFSVERPDGSNFTLKIRSTKLEDSAMYFCASSEVRGSTGELFFGEGSRLTVL.

The CDR3 DNA is TGCGCCAGCAGCTTGGCTTTCTCCGGGACAGGGCTGGTCGGGCAAGAGACCCAGTACTTC. Encoded protein: CASSLAFSGTGLVGQETQYF. The rearrangement joins TRBV5-1 to TRBJ2-5; 9 bases agree with TRBD1. CDR1 is SGHRS and CDR2 is YFSETQ in the germline V gene. The CDR3 has 20 amino acids. Trimming cost V 0 bases and J 2 bases; bases outside gene matches: 17.

V gene TRBV7-2 combines with J gene TRBJ2-2, with D uncertain. Trimming took 5 bases from V and 10 from J, leaving 14 bases between them. The germline gives CDR1 SGHTA, CDR2 FQGNSA. CDR3 length: 13 amino acids. CDR3 bases: TGTGCCAGCAGCCGGCTAGGTCCGCCGGAGCTGTTTTTT. Its translation: CASSRLGPPELFF. Complete variable domain (other parts from reference TRBV7-2 and TRBJ2-2): GAGVSQSPSNKVTEKGKDVELRCDPISGHTALYWYRQSLGQGLEFLIYFQGNSAPDKSGLPSDRFSAERTGGSVSTLTIQRTQQEDSAVYLCASSRLGPPELFFGEGSRLTVL.

This rearrangement joins TRBV5-1 to TRBJ2-2; D not resolved. Trimming removed 1 base from V and 2 bases from J, with 9 bases in between. The CDR3 is 15 residues long. The germline V gene encodes CDR1 SGHRS and CDR2 YFSETQ. The CDR3 region is CASSLPSPNTGELFF. The CDR3 coding sequence is TGCGCCAGCAGCTTGCCCAGTCCTAACACCGGGGAGCTGTTTTTT. The full variable domain, in which reference TRBV5-1 and TRBJ2-2 provide the parts outside the CDR3, is KAGVTQTPRYLIKTRGQQVTLSCSPISGHRSVSWYQQTPGQGLQFLFEYFSETQRNKGNFPGRFSGRQFSNSRSEMNVSTLELGDSALYLCASSLPSPNTGELFFGEGSRLTVL.

This clonotype has ten or more counts. This chain connects TRBV6-1 to TRBJ2-1; 9 nucleotides agree with TRBD2. This CDR3 region has 12 residues. V trimming: 5 bases; J trimming: 10 bases; junction bases outside the gene matches: 3. The germline gives CDR1 MNHNS, CDR2 SASEGT. CDR3 region: CASSLAGDEQFF. The CDR3 region has the DNA TGTGCCAGCAGTTTAGCGGGAGACGAGCAGTTCTTC.

The CDR3 spells CSALDRGGSSNQPQHF. In nucleotides, the CDR3 is TGCAGTGCTTTGGACAGGGGGGGGAGCAGCAATCAGCCCCAGCATTTT. The V call is TRBV20-1, the J call TRBJ1-5, with 10 bases that match TRBD1. Trimming cost V 5 bases and J 1 base; bases outside gene matches: 8. CDR3 length: 16 amino acids. Germline V gives CDR1 DFQATT, CDR2 SNEGSKA (reference sequence).

This clonotype was seen ten or more times. The genes are TRBV12-3 or TRBV12-4 and TRBJ2-3; 7 positions match TRBD1. The CDR3 has 16 residues. V trimming: 6 bases; J trimming: 4 bases; junction bases outside the gene matches: 13. CDR3 nucleotide sequence: TGTGCCAGCAGCTTCGGACCAGGGGGTAGCGCAGATACGCAGTATTTT. This sequence encodes CASSFGPGGSADTQYF.

This sequence joins TRBV4-1 and TRBJ2-7; D remains ambiguous. The CDR3 extends over 16 amino acids. V lost 1 base to trimming and J lost 0 bases, with 13 bases between them. Germline CDR1 reads MGHRA; CDR2 reads YSYEKL. The CDR3, as DNA: TGCGCCAGCAGCCAAGTGGGTGGCCGACTCTCCTACGAGCAGTACTTC. It yields the protein CASSQVGGRLSYEQYF.

This clonotype showed up many times. CDR3 bases: TGTGCCAGCAGTTTGACAGTCTCCTACGAGCAGTACTTC. Translating it yields CASSLTVSYEQYF. This rearrangement joins TRBV28 to TRBJ2-7; perhaps TRBD1 as D (5 bases). V was trimmed by 3 bases and J by 0 bases, leaving 6 bases between them. The CDR3 totals 13 residues. Germline V gene sequence: CDR1 MDHEN, CDR2 SYDVKM.

This clonotype was found many times. The chain couples TRBV29-1 to TRBJ1-1; 8 bases align to TRBD1. The junction had 7 bases not matched to a gene; V was cut back by 6 bases and J by 4 bases. From germline, CDR1 is SQVTM and CDR2 ANQGSEA. The length of the CDR3 is 13 residues. The CDR3 is CSVRDRGITEAFF. The CDR3 bases are TGCAGCGTGAGAGACAGGGGAATCACTGAAGCTTTCTTT.

This clonotype was counted many times. The chain links TRBV27 to TRBJ2-7, with a tentative D call TRBD1 (5 bases). V shed 0 bases and J shed 6 bases, with 15 bases lying between them. Germline V gene lookup returns CDR1 MNHEY and CDR2 SMNVEV (reference sequence). This CDR3 is built from 15 residues. The CDR3 reads CASSLSFQGSGEQYF. CDR3 in DNA: TGTGCCAGCAGTTTATCCTTTCAGGGTTCGGGCGAGCAGTACTTC.

This clonotype was found many times. The chain uses TRBV9 and TRBJ1-1, with a possible D match to TRBD1 (5 bases). This CDR3 is built from 15 residues. CDR1 is SGDLS and CDR2 is YYNGEE in the germline V gene. The germline V and J ends were trimmed by 0 bases and 0 bases, with 9 bases remaining between them. The CDR3 spells CASSVEGTVNTEAFF. The CDR3 bases are TGTGCCAGCAGCGTAGAAGGGACGGTGAACACTGAAGCTTTCTTT.